In its sample, the clone carrying this T cell receptor (beta chain) is medium-sized (0.01 to 0.1%). Its antigen is undetermined. This record belongs to a study of T cells in localized non-small cell lung cancer. Study conclusions and caveats: Prolonged overall survival went with higher T cell density in the blood.

Produced via immunoSEQ multiplex PCR; TCRdb's table is partial and in-frame only. The data show some 3,500 clones, 28% seen once. CDR3 size: 15 residues. After removal of 0 bases from V and 11 bases from J, the junction contained 11 bases not matched to a gene. Per the germline V gene, CDR1 is MNHNS and CDR2 is SASEGT. The source of this sequence is an older male donor with stage I lung adenocarcinoma. The gene calls are TRBV6-1 and TRBJ1-2, with 8 positions matching TRBD1. This specimen was lung tumor tissue, taken before any cancer treatment. The CDR3 reads CASSEARGQATGYTF. In DNA, the CDR3 is TGTGCCAGCAGTGAAGCCAGGGGACAGGCTACAGGATACACCTTC.